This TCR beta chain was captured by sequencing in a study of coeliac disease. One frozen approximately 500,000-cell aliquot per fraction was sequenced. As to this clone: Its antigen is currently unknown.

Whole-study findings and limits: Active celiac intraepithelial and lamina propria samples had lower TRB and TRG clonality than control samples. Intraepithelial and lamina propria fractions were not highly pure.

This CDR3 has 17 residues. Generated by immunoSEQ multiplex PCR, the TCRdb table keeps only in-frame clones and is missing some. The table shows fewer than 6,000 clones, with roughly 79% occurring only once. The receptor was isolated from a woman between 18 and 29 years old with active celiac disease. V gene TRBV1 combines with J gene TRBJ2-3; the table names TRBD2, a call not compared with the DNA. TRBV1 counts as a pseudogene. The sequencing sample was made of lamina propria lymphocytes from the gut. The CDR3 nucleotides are TGCACCAGCAGCCAAGATCTGACTAGCGGGAGCACAGATACGCAGTATTTT. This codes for CTSSQDLTSGSTDTQYF.